This T cell receptor (beta chain) was recovered during a study of OX40 agonist ivuxolimab in advanced cancers. At the level of the whole study: The costimulatory receptor OX40 (CD134) was targeted by ivuxolimab, a fully human IgG2 agonistic monoclonal antibody. Intravenous ivuxolimab was administered to patients every 2 weeks at six dose levels: 0.01, 0.1, 0.3, 1.5, 3 and 10 mg/kg. Of the 50 or so patients in dose escalation, around 19 had hepatocellular carcinoma, approximately 15 had melanoma, 9 had renal cell carcinoma and 9 had head and neck cancer. A male proportion of 75% to 85% and a mean age of around 60 years, ranging from roughly 23 to 79, were recorded for the dose-escalation cohort. Prior anti-PD-1, anti-PD-L1 or anti-CTLA-4 therapy was permitted, and 40% of dose-escalation patients had received checkpoint inhibitors. Three dose-escalation patients achieved partial responses, one with hepatocellular carcinoma and two with cutaneous melanoma. Peripheral TCRbeta sequencing was intended to test whether TCR sequence diversity was altered and clonal T-cell expansion was caused by ivuxolimab. The paper describes the monotherapy dose-escalation part (N of about 57 patients) of the phase I trial of ivuxolimab.

Patients with autoimmune disease history or receiving systemic immunosuppression were excluded from the trial. Peripheral blood for TCR sequencing was collected from all dose cohorts at baseline, on cycle 4 day 1, and on cycle 7 day 1. Samples were obtained from an open-label, multicenter, first-in-human phase I dose-escalation trial of ivuxolimab. The trial enrolled adults with locally advanced or metastatic head and neck squamous cell, hepatocellular, melanoma or renal cell carcinoma. CD4+ and CD8+ T cells were sorted separately from peripheral blood before TCR sequencing. The paper as a whole reports these results and caveats: After ivuxolimab, more expanded clones were found on average in CD8+ T cells than in CD4+ T cells. At doses of 0.1 to 3.0 mg/kg, clonal expansion of both CD4+ and CD8+ blood T cells was observed from baseline to week 6. Low levels of normalized T-cell clonal expansion were also seen in some patients who did not respond. In the 0.1-3.0 mg/kg groups, partial responders were among the patients with the lowest normalized peripheral clonal expansion, particularly in CD8+ T cells. Antigen specificity was not determined for the clonally expanded peripheral T cells.

For sequencing of the TCRbeta CDR3 region, genomic DNA was extracted from the sorted cells. The immunoSEQ Assay was used for sequencing of TCRbeta CDR3 regions. TCRdb obtained this table from immuneACCESS and retained in-frame rearrangements with V and J assigned. These tables miss some clones; where compared with another copy, unresolved V genes account for less than half of the shortfall, and the remainder is unexplained. Here the sample has tens of thousands of clones; 91% occur a single time. The ten largest clones take up around 6.5% of the sample. This clone has only one observation. What antigen it recognizes has not been identified. Base-call qualities are not available, and no considerably larger clone is one nucleotide away. From V the trimming removes 0 bases and from J it removes 4 bases, while the gene matches leave 4 bases of the junction unaccounted for. The germline V gene specifies SGHRS as CDR1 and YFSETQ as CDR2. Counted from cysteine to phenylalanine, this CDR3 has 14 amino acids. The sequence is cut down to CDR3 DNA, 42 bases in frame from base 1.

This clonotype was sampled from an adult with an advanced solid tumor such as melanoma, head and neck, liver or kidney cancer. This specimen was CD4+ or CD8+ T cells sorted from blood, taken in a trial of the OX40 agonist ivuxolimab. The sequence joins TRBV5-1 to TRBJ2-7; 7 middle bases align to TRBD2. The CDR3: CASSLAAGVYEQYF. The DNA is TGCGCCAGCAGCTTGGCCGCGGGAGTGTACGAGCAGTACTTC.